This T cell receptor beta chain was recorded in a study of blood T cell repertoires in COVID-19. As for the study in general: Collection of acute and convalescent COVID-19 samples took place in the United States, Italy and Spain. PBMCs, B-cell-depleted T cells, or T cells were the source of the cDNA or gDNA that made up the material.

The V and J ends lost 5 bases and 7 bases, in that order; junction bases with no gene match: 6. The CDR3 sequence is 14 residues long. CDR1 is SGHAT and CDR2 is FQDESV in the germline V gene (reference sequence). In the original workflow: Cell counts per sample came from amplifying reference gene primers. The data were produced by immunoSEQ multiplex PCR, yet TCRdb's version contains in-frame clones alone and is incomplete. V and J calls and clone size come straight from that table; D and trimming were deduced from the DNA. The profile shows approximately 110,000 clones, 85% to 90% of them singletons.

This chain joins TRBV11-1 and TRBJ1-4; 8 bases are shared with TRBD1. The sequence came from a woman aged 50 to 65 with acute or convalescent COVID-19. The sequencing input was peripheral blood. The CDR3 nucleotides are TGTGCCAGCAGCCCGACAGGGGAGAGTGAAAAACTGTTTTTT. It specifies CASSPTGESEKLFF.